The 9 T cell receptor beta chains below all came from one sample that was sequenced in a study of vaccination effects on CD4 cells after COVID-19. The antigens of these receptors remain unknown. Viral peptide pools were used in the ViraFEST assay to expand antigen-specific CD4+ T cells, and sequencing came afterward. Subsequent to approximately 9 days of culture, CD4+ T cells were isolated. Nucleocapsid antibodies stayed negative before and after vaccination, showing no earlier SARS-CoV-2 infection. Generated by immunoSEQ multiplex PCR, the TCRdb table keeps only in-frame clones and is missing some. Among about 73,000 clones listed, 78% were seen once. The specimen was CD4+ T cells from PBMCs cultured with SARS-CoV-2 spike peptides, collected before COVID-19 vaccination. Receptors were obtained from a human donor who received a COVID-19 vaccine.

This chain joins TRBV27 and TRBJ2-5, with TRBD2 matching over 9 bases. Germline-derived CDR1 and CDR2 are MNHEY and SMNVEV (reference sequence). J gave up 2 bases and V 3 bases, and 10 bases lay outside the gene matches. This CDR3 comprises 17 residues. The CDR3 spells CASSFLSGGPKQETQYF. The CDR3 nucleotides read TGTGCCAGCAGTTTTCTCAGCGGGGGGCCAAAACAAGAGACCCAGTACTTC.

This clone has a single count. The chain joins TRBV28 to TRBJ2-4; 10 nucleotides match TRBD1. This CDR3 is built from 16 residues. The V gene end was trimmed by 3 bases and the J gene end by 6 bases; junction bases not matched to a gene: 8. Per the germline V gene, CDR1 is MDHEN and CDR2 is SYDVKM. The CDR3 bases are TGTGCCAGCAGTTTGGGGGGGACAGGGGTAGGAAACATTCAGTACTTC. Translated: CASSLGGTGVGNIQYF.

This clone was found a few times. The rearrangement uses TRBV19 and TRBJ1-5, with 7 bases matching TRBD1. This CDR3 spans 15 amino acids. After removal of 7 bases from V and 4 bases from J, the junction contained 10 bases not matched to a gene. Germline-derived CDR1 and CDR2 are LNHDA and SQIVND (reference sequence). CDR3 nucleotide sequence: TGTGCCAGTATTACGAACAGGGGAAGTAATCAGCCCCAGCATTTT. Its translation is CASITNRGSNQPQHF.

The chain recombines TRBV6-6 with TRBJ1-2; D ambiguous. CDR3 length: 12 amino acids. Per germline, CDR1 MNHNY and CDR2 SVGAGI (reference sequence). V lost 7 bases and J lost 3, with 9 bases in between. The CDR3 nucleotides are TGTGCCAGCACTTTTGGGGACTATGGCTACACCTTC. This translates into CASTFGDYGYTF.

The rearrangement joins TRBV7-2 to TRBJ2-3; D call uncertain. Trimming took off 1 base at V and 5 bases at J, with 4 bases between the two ends. CDR3 length: 12 residues. In germline, CDR1 is SGHTA, CDR2 FQGNSA. CDR3 nucleotide sequence: TGTGCCAGCAGCTTAGGAGTAGATACGCAGTATTTT. Its protein product is CASSLGVDTQYF.

The V and J genes are TRBV11-2 and TRBJ1-3, with D perhaps matching TRBD1 (5 bases). There are 19 residues in the CDR3. The germline CDR1 and CDR2 sequences are SGHAT and FQNNGV. Trimming removed 2 bases from V and 0 bases from J, with 20 bases in between. The DNA for the CDR3 is TGTGCCAGCAGCTTACGACAGACCGAACAGAAATACTCTGGAAACACCATATATTTT. It encodes CASSLRQTEQKYSGNTIYF.

This sequence joins TRBV5-5 and TRBJ2-3; D is unresolved. The CDR3 covers 17 residues. V shed 0 bases and J shed 0 bases, with 14 bases lying between them. Looked up from germline, CDR1 is SGHKS and CDR2 is YYEKEE (reference sequence). The CDR3 DNA reads as TGTGCCAGCAGCTTGGCCGGCTACTTTATTAGCACAGATACGCAGTATTTT. Amino acids: CASSLAGYFISTDTQYF.

This clone was detected once. The chain combines TRBV18 with TRBJ1-1; TRBD1 is a possible D gene (5 bases). CDR1 is KGHSH, CDR2 LQKENI, per germline. The CDR3 contains 15 residues. V was trimmed by 0 bases and J by 1 base, leaving 9 bases between them. The DNA for the CDR3 is TGTGCCAGCTCACCACCGGGACGGGGGAACACTGAAGCTTTCTTT. This translates into CASSPPGRGNTEAFF.

The gene calls are TRBV10-2 and TRBJ2-7, with D uncertain. Germline-derived CDR1 and CDR2 are WSHSY and SAAADI. V was trimmed by 3 bases and J by 0 bases, leaving 6 bases between them. This CDR3 is 13 amino acids long. The CDR3 sequence is CASSESGSYEQYV. DNA for the CDR3: TGCGCCAGCAGTGAATCAGGCTCCTACGAGCAGTACGTC.